Below, 26 T cell receptor beta chains from the same sample are listed, as sequenced in a study of T cell repertoires in cytomegalovirus infection. One entry per CDR3 protein results from TCRdb running MiXCR on the reads. The sample consists of some 270,000 distinct CDR3 sequences, over 15% of them appearing once. What was sequenced was CD8+ T cells from PBMCs. The receptors were sampled from a human donor in good health (CMV status not recorded). Some clones in this sample may be carry-over from other donors' samples.

V usage is TRBV4-1 and J usage is TRBJ1-1, with D perhaps TRBD1 (5 bases). Trimming took off 1 base at V and 5 bases at J, with 23 bases between the two ends. The CDR3 spans 18 residues. CDR1 MGHRA and CDR2 YSYEKL come from the germline V gene. The CDR3 sequence is CASSQVKVGGIDGTEAFF. In DNA form, the CDR3 reads TGCGCCAGCAGCCAAGTTAAAGTCGGGGGGATCGACGGGACTGAAGCTTTCTTT.

This clonotype has only a few counts. The chain employs TRBV25-1 and TRBJ1-2; a possible D gene is TRBD1 (6 bases). The CDR3 runs to 14 residues. Germline V gives CDR1 MGHDK, CDR2 SYGVNS. The ends were cut back, 5 bases at V and 4 bases at J, with 14 bases in the middle. The CDR3 region has the DNA TGTGCCAGCAGTAGTCAGGGGCTCAGCTATGGCTACACCTTC. This codes for CASSSQGLSYGYTF.

Only a few counts were recorded for this clonotype. This chain uses TRBV12-3 or TRBV12-4 with TRBJ1-2, with D hard to call. Trimming removed 1 base from V and 1 base from J, with 7 bases in between. This CDR3 comprises 14 residues. The CDR3 DNA reads as TGTGCCAGCAGTTTAGACCACAGTAACTATGGCTACACCTTC. This translates into CASSLDHSNYGYTF.

There are many counts of this clonotype. The chain has TRBV28 and TRBJ1-4; 7 nucleotides align to TRBD1. The CDR3 spans 17 residues. The V gene's germline CDR1 is MDHEN and CDR2 SYDVKM. With 3 bases clipped from V and 6 bases from J, the junction kept 13 bases outside the gene matches. DNA for the CDR3: TGTGCCAGCAGTTTCCTTCTCGACAGGGTCGGGGATGAAAAACTGTTTTTT. Residues: CASSFLLDRVGDEKLFF.

This chain joins TRBV27 and TRBJ1-5; D ambiguous. Deletions cut 0 bases from V and 4 bases from J, with 10 bases between. The CDR3 covers 15 residues. CDR1 and CDR2 (germline): MNHEY, SMNVEV (reference sequence). The DNA of the CDR3 is TGTGCCAGCAGTTTATCCGACCCTTCTAATCAGCCCCAGCATTTT. Protein product: CASSLSDPSNQPQHF.

CDR3 protein: CASSSGGRDEQFF. CDR3 DNA: TGTGCCAGCAGTAGCGGGGGACGGGATGAGCAGTTCTTC. The V call is TRBV13, the J call TRBJ2-1, with 9 bases that match TRBD2. Unmatched junction bases numbered 5, after V lost 6 bases and J lost 8 bases. Germline-derived CDR1 and CDR2 are PRHDT and FYEKMQ (reference sequence). This CDR3 region has 13 residues.

In its sample, this clonotype was seen many times. The chain uses TRBV6-2 or TRBV6-3 and TRBJ1-1; tentatively, D is TRBD1 (5 bases). This CDR3 is 12 amino acids long. Germline V gene data show CDR1 as MNHEY and CDR2 as SVGEGT. V dropped 0 bases and J dropped 11 bases, with 10 bases sitting between them. CDR3 loop: CASSYSRGFAFF. The CDR3 DNA is TGTGCCAGCAGTTACTCAAGGGGTTTCGCTTTCTTT.

This chain joins TRBV28 and TRBJ1-1, with TRBD1 matching over 7 bases. The germline V gene encodes CDR1 MDHEN and CDR2 SYDVKM. The CDR3 runs 14 residues. With 6 bases clipped from V and 5 bases from J, the junction kept 9 bases outside the gene matches. The CDR3 region is CASRTQGGWTEAFF. CDR3 nucleotide sequence: TGTGCCAGCAGGACCCAGGGGGGGTGGACTGAAGCTTTCTTT.

The chain employs TRBV7-3 and TRBJ2-4; tentatively, D is TRBD1 or TRBD2 (6 bases each). In germline, CDR1 is SGHTA, CDR2 FQGTGA. This CDR3 contains 14 residues. With 3 bases removed from V and 8 bases from J, the gap between germline ends came to 14 bases. The CDR3 region has the DNA TGTGCCAGCAGCTTTGCCGGGGGCCCGGACATTCAGTACTTC. It translates to CASSFAGGPDIQYF.

This clonotype showed up many times. The gene calls are TRBV7-9 and TRBJ2-2; D call uncertain. V lost 5 bases and J lost 5, with 12 bases in between. The CDR3 covers 14 residues. CDR1 is SEHNR and CDR2 is FQNEAQ in the germline V gene (reference sequence). The CDR3 reads CASSVVQQTGELFF. The CDR3 DNA reads TGTGCCAGCAGCGTGGTACAGCAGACCGGGGAGCTGTTTTTT.

Many counts were recorded for this clonotype. The rearrangement joins TRBV7-2 to TRBJ2-7; D unresolved. V lost 4 bases, J lost 2 bases, and 12 bases lay in between. The V gene's germline CDR1 is SGHTA and CDR2 FQGNSA. This CDR3 has 14 residues. This chain's CDR3 is CASSSARTPYEQYF. CDR3 nucleotides: TGTGCCAGCAGCTCCGCCCGAACCCCCTACGAGCAGTACTTC.

This chain connects TRBV19 to TRBJ1-5; D is uncertain. The CDR3 spans 15 residues. V dropped 4 bases and J dropped 3 bases, with 13 bases sitting between them. From germline, CDR1 is LNHDA and CDR2 SQIVND (reference sequence). CDR3: CASSSSGENNQPQHF. For the CDR3, the DNA is TGTGCCAGTAGTAGTAGCGGTGAAAACAATCAGCCCCAGCATTTT.

This clonotype was seen repeatedly, ten times or more. In DNA, the CDR3 is TGTGCCAGCAGTCCGGGACAACCTACGAGCTCCTACGAGCAGTACTTC. Translating it yields CASSPGQPTSSYEQYF. The chain is built from TRBV28 and TRBJ2-7, with D tentatively TRBD1 (6 bases). Trimming cost V 5 bases and J 0 bases, with 17 bases left between them. Germline loops: CDR1 MDHEN, CDR2 SYDVKM. The CDR3 is made up of 16 amino acids.

This clonotype was observed a few times. The chain is built from TRBV6-5 and TRBJ1-6; D call uncertain. Trimming removed 0 bases at V and 5 bases at J, with 2 bases between. Germline CDR1 reads MNHEY; CDR2 reads SVGAGI. CDR3 length: 13 amino acids. The CDR3 sequence is CASSYSNNSPLHF. As DNA, the CDR3 is TGTGCCAGCAGTTACTCAAATAATTCACCCCTCCACTTT.

The chain joins TRBV20-1 to TRBJ1-6; D unclear. CDR1 and CDR2 (germline): DFQATT, SNEGSKA (reference sequence). The CDR3 extends over 15 amino acids. Trimming shortened V by 0 bases and J by 7 bases, and 13 bases separated the two germline ends. CDR3 sequence: CSARDQDGWNSPLHF. The CDR3 bases are TGCAGTGCTAGAGATCAGGACGGCTGGAATTCACCCCTCCACTTT.

The chain recombines TRBV20-1 with TRBJ1-6; D perhaps matches TRBD1 (5 bases). V was trimmed by 3 bases and J by 13 bases, leaving 19 bases between them. The CDR3 is made up of 14 amino acids. Germline lookup yields CDR1 DFQATT and CDR2 SNEGSKA (reference sequence). The CDR3 DNA reads as TGCAGTGCTAGTCCCCGCGGGGCGCCTCCCCCCCTCCACTTT. This translates into CSASPRGAPPPLHF.

This clonotype was counted a few times. The gene calls are TRBV7-9 and TRBJ2-1; a possible D gene is TRBD2 (5 bases). The V gene lost 6 bases and the J gene lost 8 bases, with 5 bases spanning the gap. The CDR3 has 10 residues. Germline lookup yields CDR1 SEHNR and CDR2 FQNEAQ (reference sequence). The CDR3 nucleotides read TGTGCCAGCAGGAGGGATGAGCAGTTCTTC. Translation: CASRRDEQFF. Full variable domain (rest looked up from reference TRBV7-9 and TRBJ2-1): DTGVSQNPRHKITKRGQNVTFRCDPISEHNRLYWYRQTLGQGPEFLTYFQNEAQLEKSRLLSDRFSAERPKGSFSTLEIQRTEQGDSAMYLCASRRDEQFFGPGTRLTVL.

The chain employs TRBV20-1 and TRBJ2-3, with TRBD2 matching over 10 bases. This CDR3 contains 15 residues. Trimming took 2 bases from V and 0 from J; bases not matched to a gene: 2. Germline CDR1 and CDR2: DFQATT and SNEGSKA (reference sequence). The CDR3 here is CSARSSGGSTDTQYF. The CDR3 DNA sequence: TGCAGTGCTAGAAGTAGCGGGGGGAGCACAGATACGCAGTATTTT.

This clonotype was counted only a few times. This chain links TRBV7-9 with TRBJ2-7; D perhaps matches TRBD1 (6 bases). Germline CDR1 reads SEHNR; CDR2 reads FQNEAQ (reference sequence). The CDR3 is 14 residues long. Trimming pared 5 bases from V and 2 bases from J, leaving 13 bases between. The chain's CDR3 is CASSRQGIPYEQYF. CDR3 sequence (DNA): TGTGCCAGCAGCCGTCAGGGGATTCCCTACGAGCAGTACTTC. Full variable domain (outside the CDR3, taken from reference TRBV7-9 and TRBJ2-7): DTGVSQNPRHKITKRGQNVTFRCDPISEHNRLYWYRQTLGQGPEFLTYFQNEAQLEKSRLLSDRFSAERPKGSFSTLEIQRTEQGDSAMYLCASSRQGIPYEQYFGPGTRLTVT.

This clonotype has more than one count but fewer than ten. The chain uses TRBV7-9 and TRBJ1-6; TRBD1 might be the D (5 bases). The CDR3 spans 16 residues. Trimming left V 4 bases short and J 3 bases short, with 13 bases between. CDR1 and CDR2 (germline): SEHNR, FQNEAQ (reference sequence). CDR3 in amino acids: CASSSGTGDYNSPLHF. DNA of the CDR3: TGTGCCAGCAGCTCCGGGACGGGAGACTATAATTCACCCCTCCACTTT.

This chain links TRBV10-3 with TRBJ2-2; TRBD1 aligns across 7 bases. This CDR3 is built from 15 residues. Germline V gene lookup returns CDR1 ENHRY and CDR2 SYGVKD. The J segment lost 2 bases and the V segment lost 3 bases, leaving 3 bases of the junction unmatched. CDR3 coding DNA: TGTGCCATCAGTGAAAGACAGGGTAACACCGGGGAGCTGTTTTTT. Translating it yields CAISERQGNTGELFF.

V usage is TRBV28 and J usage is TRBJ2-5, with D unresolved. Germline values: CDR1 MDHEN, CDR2 SYDVKM. This CDR3 contains 17 residues. Trimming pared 5 bases from V and 1 base from J, leaving 20 bases between. CDR3 loop: CASSPIIPLRTQETQYF. The CDR3 nucleotides are TGTGCCAGCAGTCCCATCATACCCCTTAGGACCCAAGAGACCCAGTACTTC.

The chain carries TRBV5-6 and TRBJ1-1; D gene uncertain. V was shortened by 5 bases and J by 0 bases, with 17 bases between the two germline ends. CDR1 and CDR2 (germline): SGHDT, YYEEEE. This CDR3 spans 16 amino acids. CDR3 bases: TGTGCCAGCAGTTGGAAGCAAAGGGTTATGAACACTGAAGCTTTCTTT. Amino acid sequence: CASSWKQRVMNTEAFF. Full variable domain (outside the CDR3, taken from reference TRBV5-6 and TRBJ1-1): DAGVTQSPTHLIKTRGQQVTLRCSPKSGHDTVSWYQQALGQGPQFIFQYYEEEERQRGNFPDRFSGHQFPNYSSELNVNALLLGDSALYLCASSWKQRVMNTEAFFGQGTRLTVV.

The genes are TRBV27 and TRBJ1-1; D unresolved. Trimming pared 3 bases from V and 1 base from J, leaving 9 bases between. The CDR3 totals 14 residues. Germline V gene sequence: CDR1 MNHEY, CDR2 SMNVEV (reference sequence). CDR3 nucleotides: TGTGCCAGCAGTTTCGGGCTTTCGAACACTGAAGCTTTCTTT. Translating it yields CASSFGLSNTEAFF.

A remark on this clonotype: An end of the junction does not agree with germline; a read error may underlie this. The chain joins TRBV28 to TRBJ2-7, with 7 positions matching TRBD1. CDR1 and CDR2 from the germline V gene are MDHEN and SYDVKM. The CDR3 extends over 16 amino acids. This CDR3 is CASSSARIKQGIEWDF. DNA for the CDR3: TGTGCCAGCAGCTCAGCCCGGATCAAACAGGGGATAGAGTGGGACTTC.

Only a few counts were recorded for this clonotype. This rearrangement joins TRBV29-1 to TRBJ2-2; D remains ambiguous. Trimming removed 5 bases at V and 2 bases at J, with 3 bases between. The CDR3 is 11 residues long. CDR1 and CDR2 from the germline V gene are SQVTM and ANQGSEA. The CDR3 DNA reads as TGCAGCGTTCGAAACACCGGGGAGCTGTTTTTT. The encoded protein is CSVRNTGELFF.